These 18 T cell receptor beta chains were all obtained from the same sample, sequenced in a study of CD8+CD57+ T cells in acquired aplastic anemia. Profiling of TCR beta VDJ combinations and CDR3 sequences used genomic DNA as template. TCRdb reprocessed the reads with MiXCR, giving one entry per CDR3 protein. The table lists 270,000 or so distinct CDR3 sequences, approximately 86% of them singletons, with roughly 42% in the top ten. The patients chosen for sequencing had shown expansion of CD8+CD57+ cells (detected by flow cytometry). Sequencing input: sorted CD4+, CD8+, or CD8+CD57+ T cells (not recorded which) from PBMCs. Source of these receptors: a human donor with aplastic anemia.

The chain recombines TRBV19 with TRBJ2-5, with TRBD2 identical over 7 bases. Germline lookup yields CDR1 LNHDA and CDR2 SQIVND (reference sequence). CDR3 length equals 13 residues. J gave up 2 bases and V 5 bases, and 2 bases lay outside the gene matches. The DNA of the CDR3 is TGTGCCAGTAGTTTCGGGGGGCAAGAGACCCAGTACTTC. It translates to CASSFGGQETQYF.

V gene TRBV10-1 combines with J gene TRBJ2-2; D not certain. The V end was cut by 5 bases, the J end by 4 bases, with 8 bases between. CDR3 size: 13 residues. Per the germline V gene, CDR1 is WNHNN and CDR2 is SYGVQD (reference sequence). The CDR3, as DNA: TGCGCCAGCAGTCCCTCATCCACCGGGGAGCTGTTTTTT. Residues: CASSPSSTGELFF.

This sequence joins TRBV10-3 and TRBJ2-2; TRBD2 matches at 11 bases. The CDR3 has 18 residues. Trimming cost V 2 bases and J 3 bases; bases outside gene matches: 8. Looked up from germline, CDR1 is ENHRY and CDR2 is SYGVKD. The CDR3 DNA follows: TGTGCCATCAGTGAGCGAATAGCGGGGGGGAGTGACACCGGGGAGCTGTTTTTT. Its protein product is CAISERIAGGSDTGELFF.

This clonotype has more than one count but fewer than ten. The chain combines TRBV15 with TRBJ1-2; possible D gene TRBD1, 5 bases. The V end lost 8 bases, the J end lost 2 bases, and 21 bases lay between the germline ends. There are 16 residues in the CDR3. The germline gives CDR1 LNHNV, CDR2 YYDKDF (reference sequence). CDR3 nucleotides: TGTGCCACCCAATTGCAGTCGAGACAGAGAAACTATGGCTACACCTTC. Translated, it gives CATQLQSRQRNYGYTF.

V usage is TRBV3-1 and J usage is TRBJ2-5; the match to TRBD2 covers 7 bases. This CDR3 is 15 amino acids long. V shed 3 bases and J 5 bases; nucleotides not matched to a gene: 9. Germline V gene data show CDR1 as LGHDT and CDR2 as YNNKEL (reference sequence). This CDR3 is CASSHKWEGLETQYF. The DNA of the CDR3 is TGTGCCAGCAGCCATAAGTGGGAGGGGTTGGAGACCCAGTACTTC.

Worth noting for this clonotype: One junction end disagrees with the germline gene, perhaps due to a read error. The chain couples TRBV7-9 to TRBJ2-3; D possibly uses TRBD1 or TRBD2 (6 bases each). From germline, CDR1 is SEHNR and CDR2 FQNEAQ (reference sequence). The CDR3 loop spans 14 amino acids. The CDR3 DNA sequence: TGTGCCAGCAGCCTAGGGGGAGGTCACGATACGGAGTATTTT. Residues: CASSLGGGHDTEYF.

With respect to this clonotype: At one end, the junction sequence differs from germline, possibly due to a read error. The chain combines TRBV20-1 with TRBJ2-1; D unresolved. The length of the CDR3 is 11 residues. CDR1 and CDR2 (germline): DFQATT, SNEGSKA (reference sequence). The CDR3 DNA is TGCAGTGCTAGTTCTAACAGAGAGACCCTCTTC. This sequence encodes CSASSNRETLF.

This clonotype showed up just a few times. The J gene is TRBJ2-1, the V gene TRBV5-4; D is ambiguous. The CDR3 contains 13 residues. V lost 4 bases and J lost 8, with 13 bases in between. CDR1 SGHNT and CDR2 YYREEE come from the germline V gene (reference sequence). CDR3: CASSQGLVHEQFF. CDR3 nucleotide sequence: TGTGCCAGCAGCCAAGGCCTTGTCCATGAGCAGTTCTTC.

This sequence joins TRBV7-8 and TRBJ2-3; TRBD2 matches 9 bases. CDR1 SGHVS and CDR2 FQNEAQ come from the germline V gene. The CDR3 has 16 amino acids. The J segment lost 9 bases and the V segment lost 0 bases, leaving 10 bases of the junction unmatched. CDR3 amino acids: CASSLAGAGGRETQYF. The CDR3 DNA sequence: TGTGCCAGCAGCTTAGCAGGAGCGGGAGGCCGGGAGACGCAGTATTTT.

The V call is TRBV7-3, the J call TRBJ2-6, with D perhaps TRBD1 (6 bases). V shed 6 bases and J shed 13 bases, with 19 bases lying between them. The CDR3 has 14 amino acids. Germline V lookup: CDR1 SGHTA, CDR2 FQGTGA. CDR3 loop: CASSPSGDRRVLTF. CDR3 DNA: TGTGCCAGCAGTCCATCAGGGGACCGAAGGGTCCTGACTTTC.

The chain combines TRBV5-6 with TRBJ2-1; no clear D. The germline V and J ends were trimmed by 4 bases and 2 bases, with 13 bases remaining between them. The CDR3 has 15 amino acids. Germline V CDR1 and CDR2: SGHDT, YYEEEE. The CDR3 nucleotides read TGTGCCAGCAGCCCCGTTAACGGAGCCTACAATGAGCAGTTCTTC. Its translation is CASSPVNGAYNEQFF.

V gene TRBV6-4 combines with J gene TRBJ2-3; 10 nucleotides align to TRBD2. V trimming: 4 bases; J trimming: 1 base; junction bases outside the gene matches: 11. Germline CDR1 and CDR2: MRHNA and SNTAGT. The CDR3 loop spans 18 amino acids. The CDR3 spells CASSASYSGGPGTDTQYF. In DNA form, the CDR3 reads TGTGCCAGCAGTGCCTCCTATAGCGGGGGGCCAGGCACAGATACGCAGTATTTT.

This clonotype was detected once. V usage is TRBV7-3 and J usage is TRBJ1-1, with D perhaps TRBD1 (6 bases). The CDR3 is 15 residues long. V lost 4 bases to trimming and J lost 14 bases, with 26 bases between them. CDR1 and CDR2 from the germline V gene are SGHTA and FQGTGA. CDR3 sequence: CASSSDRGNSPHPFF. The DNA for the CDR3 is TGTGCCAGCAGCTCGGATAGGGGGAATTCCCCTCACCCCTTCTTT.

The chain is built from TRBV12-3 or TRBV12-4 and TRBJ1-1, with D uncertain. This CDR3 has 13 amino acids. V was pared by 6 bases and J by 8 bases, with 16 bases between. For the CDR3, the DNA is TGTGCCAGCAGCTTTGGACGAATAAGGGAAGCTTTCTTT. Protein: CASSFGRIREAFF.

The J gene is TRBJ2-5, the V gene TRBV7-3; 7 bases line up with TRBD1. This CDR3 contains 14 residues. Germline assignment: CDR1 SGHTA and CDR2 FQGTGA. The J segment lost 14 bases and the V segment lost 5 bases, leaving 17 bases of the junction unmatched. CDR3 nucleotide sequence: TGTGCCAGCAGCCCCCCTCCGGGACAGAAACATGAATACTTC. Protein: CASSPPPGQKHEYF.

The V call is TRBV7-8, the J call TRBJ1-2; D is ambiguous. Trimming took off 6 bases at V and 4 bases at J, with 15 bases between the two ends. CDR3 size: 14 residues. The V gene's germline CDR1 is SGHVS and CDR2 FQNEAQ. The CDR3 reads CASSEVWEAYGYTF. In nucleotides, the CDR3 is TGTGCCAGCAGTGAAGTCTGGGAGGCCTATGGCTACACCTTC.

J is TRBJ2-1 and V is TRBV19; D could derive from TRBD1 or TRBD2 (5 bases each). Germline V lookup: CDR1 LNHDA, CDR2 SQIVND (reference sequence). V dropped 2 bases and J dropped 15 bases, with 14 bases sitting between them. The CDR3 spans 12 residues. The CDR3 DNA reads TGTGCCAGTAGTATATTAGAGGGGTACCGGTTCTTC. Translating gives CASSILEGYRFF.

This clonotype showed up just once. J is TRBJ2-5 and V is TRBV5-6; 9 nucleotides match TRBD1. Germline CDR1 reads SGHDT; CDR2 reads YYEEEE. V lost 8 bases and J lost 2; bases outside the gene matches: 7. The length of the CDR3 is 14 residues. The CDR3 DNA reads as TGTGCCAGTGACAGGGGGGTTGAGCAAGAGACCCAGTACTTC. Its protein is CASDRGVEQETQYF.